What follows describes a single T cell receptor beta chain. This clonotype came up a few times. Its antigen is not yet known. Within one base of it there is no much larger clone, and no base qualities were kept. This sample is part of a study of human T cells and chemical hapten exposure (dated by TCRdb to the early 2020s). About the study as a whole: For sensitization, 2% DPC in acetone was applied to a roughly 2 cm by roughly 2 cm area of upper inner arm skin. Throughout the roughly 25-week study period, patients were also given weekly therapeutic DPC doses on the scalp. Patch tests used Finn chambers with 0.01% DPC on the upper back, scored after 6 days by International Contact Dermatitis Research Group standards. Alopecia areata with under or over 50% scalp involvement, alopecia totalis and alopecia universalis were represented in the patient cohort, which was mostly female. Libraries were pooled for sequencing, and variation in per-sample TCR yields was attributed mainly to small differences in library volumes within the pool. The study tracked peripheral blood TCR repertoire changes in vivo during primary and secondary sensitization to the hapten diphenylcyclopropenone (DPC) in alopecia patients. Patient blood was sampled pre-sensitization (week 0) and at 2, 6 and about 24 weeks after DPC sensitization. For TCR sequencing, blood came from about 29 alopecia patients at anywhere from one to four time points (pre-sensitization, 2, 6 and 24 weeks).

What the research found in general, with its limitations: Repeated subsampling changed both the strength of the expansion versus patch-test correlation and the threshold at which the correlation became significant. All patients had alopecia, a presumed autoimmune disease, so their immune response might differ from that of healthy individuals. Significantly more large CDR3 similarity clusters were formed by expanded TCRs than by pre-sensitization or healthy control sets, consistent with antigen-driven responses. DPC sensitization did not change how many TCRs were above 1 in 1000 frequency, and no evidence was found of alterations in global repertoire structure. Patch test score was positively correlated with the number of PT1 expanded TCRs, with significance at thresholds 8, 16 and 32 but not at 4.

According to the study, the label for this sample's time point signals: pre-sensitization, week 0. The treatment or condition label, read with the paper, signifies: therapeutic diphenylcyclopropenone sensitization with weekly scalp DPC. At every patch-test visit, the blood draw took place before the patch test was put on. Patients were eligible if aged 18 to 70, diagnosed with alopecia and judged suitable for DPC therapy, and pregnant patients were excluded. Unfractionated whole blood was collected in Tempus Blood RNA tubes, and total RNA was extracted from that blood. The library was obtained by RACE. For sequencing, a NextSeq 500 was employed. During library preparation, unique molecular identifiers were attached to individual cDNA molecules so that TCRs could be counted quantitatively and reproducibly. Each blood RNA sample was used to sequence both TCR alpha and TCR beta chains. The paper's data handling went like this. A median of around 100,000 TCRs per sample was observed, with a range of about 20,000 to 690,600. The Decombinator software suite was used to annotate the V, J and CDR3 of the TCR reads. For the PS versus PT1 abundance plots, all samples were subsampled to the same number of TCRs (28,000). TCRs were defined as expanded if absent before sensitization and observed at least eight times at the 2-week time point. The raw public reads went through TCRdb reprocessing: fastp at Q25, MiXCR clone calling, in-frame beta chains kept. Each entry is one CDR3 protein sequence, shown with its most common DNA and genes. These V and J calls rely on TCRdb rather than the paper's analysis. Counted in this sample were 180,000 or so distinct CDR3 sequences; about 31% of them appeared once. About 2.8% of the sample belongs to the ten largest clones.

This clonotype was sampled from a woman in her thirties with alopecia areata. Some clones in this sample may be carry-over from other donors' samples. The sample here was whole blood, taken in connection with sensitization to the hapten diphenylcyclopropenone (DPC).

The encoded CDR3 is CASSSLRSPTSGTEAPALHF. Read as DNA, the sequence is TGTGCCAGCAGCTCCCTTAGATCCCCCACCTCCGGGACAGAGGCCCCGGCCCTCCACTTT. Here the chain combines TRBV11-2 and TRBJ1-6, with 7 central nucleotides matching TRBD1. Germline trimming: 4 bases from V, 14 bases from J; junction bases outside gene matches: 29. Sequences SGHAT (CDR1) and FQNNGV (CDR2) are obtained from the germline V gene. Inclusive of the bounding cysteine and phenylalanine, the CDR3 is 20 residues long. Only the CDR3 DNA stays, 60 bases, in frame from base 1.